This T cell receptor beta chain was identified in a study of cytomegalovirus exposure and HLA in healthy donors. Findings of the study overall: Highly shared sequence variants in one cluster were likely a sequencing artifact. In a later analysis, parvovirus B19, influenza, CMV and Epstein-Barr virus appeared linked to several top co-occurrence clusters. Presence/absence analyses took donor sequencing depth as roughly uniform.

V gave up 6 bases and J gave up 3 bases, with 11 bases separating them. The CDR3 sequence is 13 residues long. Germline V gene data show CDR1 as SGHRS and CDR2 as YFSETQ. The PCR employed 60 Vbeta primers together with 13 Jbeta primers. Original methodology: It was a later analysis that counted about 80 million unique TCR beta chains, of which around 11 million were shared. Here immunoSEQ multiplex PCR was the method, and the copy in TCRdb shows in-frame clones only, minus some. V and J calls and clone size are copied from that table; D and trimming were computed from the DNA. The table records about 110,000 clones, roughly 80% of them present only once. Details on this clone: The antigen remains unidentified. Other DNA sequences in the same sample also yield this CDR3.

This TCR was sampled from a man aged 40-49 years in good health and CMV-seronegative. The chain links TRBV5-1 to TRBJ2-3; a weak D match, TRBD2 (6 bases). The specimen sequenced was PBMCs. In nucleotides, the CDR3 is TGCGCCAGCACGGCCAGCGGGACAGATACGCAGTATTTT. Its translation is CASTASGTDTQYF.